A selection of T cell receptor beta chains follows, all from one sample in a study of T cell responses to AZD1222 COVID-19 vaccine. The assay was immunoSEQ multiplex PCR, and TCRdb's table has in-frame clones only and misses some. The data hold about 180,000 clones, with 90% to 95% observed a single time. The sequencing here drew on peripheral blood, taken on day 0 of AZD1222 vaccination. These receptors all stem from an adult in good health. Each CDR3 is given with its conserved first and last residue. Each record gives: J gene, D gene, V gene, clone size, CDR3 DNA, CDR3 protein. The D gene is left open where the match is weak. Clone size, where shown, is once, few, many, or a class for clones that have expanded.

TRBJ2-7 TRBD2 TRBV5-8 NA TGTGCCAGCATCCGGGGGGAGGTCCCCTCCTACGAGCAGTACTTC CASIRGEVPSYEQYF
TRBJ1-1 NA TRBV3-1/TRBV3-2 NA TGTGCCAGCAGCCAAGATATGGGTTTATTCATGAACACTGAAGCTTTCTTT CASSQDMGLFMNTEAFF
TRBJ2-5 TRBD2 TRBV9 NA TGTGCCAGCAGCGTGACTCCGGGACTAGCGGAAGAGACCCAGTACTTC CASSVTPGLAEETQYF
TRBJ2-5 NA TRBV12-3/TRBV12-4 NA TGTGCCAGCAGTTTGAGCGACCAAGAGACCCAGTACTTC CASSLSDQETQYF
TRBJ1-5 TRBD1 TRBV6-2/TRBV6-3 once TGTGCCAGCAGTTCGGACAGGGCTTATAGCAATCAGCCCCAGCATTTT CASSSDRAYSNQPQHF
TRBJ1-1 NA TRBV5-6 NA TGTGCCAGCAGCTTCGGCGGGGTGAACACTGAAGCTTTCTTT CASSFGGVNTEAFF
TRBJ2-7 TRBD1 TRBV6-5 NA TGTGCCAGCAGCGTATCGACAGGGGGGTTGGAGCAGTACTTC CASSVSTGGLEQYF
TRBJ2-7 NA TRBV7-8 few TGTGCCAGCAGCCCCCGCCAGGGCCCCTTCTCCTACGAGCAGTACTTC CASSPRQGPFSYEQYF
TRBJ1-1 NA TRBV10-3 NA TGTGCCATCAGTGAGTTATGGAAAAACAGATCGAACACTGAAGCTTTCTTT CAISELWKNRSNTEAFF
TRBJ1-3 NA TRBV30 NA TGTGCCTGGGAACCTAATGGAAACACCATATATTTT CAWEPNGNTIYF
TRBJ2-7 TRBD2 TRBV7-9 NA TGTGCCAGCAGCATAGTACCTGGGACTAGCCTTGTCTACGAGCAGTACTTC CASSIVPGTSLVYEQYF
TRBJ2-1 TRBD2 TRBV3-1/TRBV3-2 NA TGTGCCAGCAGCCCTAGCGGGAGGACCTACAATGAGCAGTTCTTC CASSPSGRTYNEQFF
TRBJ2-5 TRBD2 TRBV7-6 once TGTGCCAGCAGCTTAGCGGGACTAGGGCCGAAAGAGACCCAGTACTTC CASSLAGLGPKETQYF
TRBJ1-1 NA TRBV18 NA TGTGCCAGCTCACCGGATATGAACACTGAAGCTTTCTTT CASSPDMNTEAFF
TRBJ1-5 NA TRBV3-1/TRBV3-2 NA TGTGCCAGCAGCCCCATGGTAGGTCAGCCCCAGCATTTT CASSPMVGQPQHF
TRBJ1-2 NA TRBV4-1 NA TGCGCCAGCAGCCATAGGTACAGGGACGACTATGGCTACACCTTC CASSHRYRDDYGYTF
TRBJ1-1 NA TRBV7-8 NA TGTGCCAGCAGCCAAGAGACACGGAACACTGAAGCTTTCTTT CASSQETRNTEAFF
TRBJ1-1 NA TRBV3-1/TRBV3-2 NA TGTGCCAGCAGCCAAGCAGGGGACTATAACACTGAAGCTTTCTTT CASSQAGDYNTEAFF
TRBJ2-7 NA TRBV5-4 NA TGTGCCAGCAGCTTGAGGGCAGCGCACGAGCAGTACTTC CASSLRAAHEQYF
TRBJ1-2 NA TRBV27 NA TGTGCCAGCAGTTTATCCACGGGAAATGGCTACACCTTC CASSLSTGNGYTF
TRBJ1-5 TRBD1 TRBV5-1 NA TGCGCCAGCAGCGCGGACAGGGGGTCTGGACAGCCCCAGCATTTT CASSADRGSGQPQHF
TRBJ1-1 NA TRBV3-1/TRBV3-2 NA TGTGCCAGCAGCCAAGTGCAAGCTGAAGCTTTCTTT CASSQVQAEAFF
TRBJ2-3 NA TRBV2 NA TGTGCCAGCAGTGACCTAGCGCGGGGCACAGATACGCAGTATTTT CASSDLARGTDTQYF
TRBJ2-7 TRBD2 TRBV25-1 few TGTGCCAGCAGTGATTCGGGGGGCTACGAGCAGTACTTC CASSDSGGYEQYF
TRBJ1-2 NA TRBV4-1 NA TGCGCCAGCAGCCCTACACAAGTCTGGTCCGGCTACACCTTC CASSPTQVWSGYTF
TRBJ1-2 NA TRBV5-4 once TGTGCCAGCAGCTCGAGGACGGGACCAAATGGCTACACCTTC CASSSRTGPNGYTF
TRBJ2-2 TRBD1 TRBV7-9 NA TGTGCCAGCAGCCTAGGGGGCAGGGAGCTGTTTTTT CASSLGGRELFF
TRBJ2-1 TRBD2 TRBV7-6 NA TGTGCCAGCAGCTTAGGGGGAGCGGGAGGTTACAATGAGCAGTTCTTC CASSLGGAGGYNEQFF
TRBJ2-7 NA TRBV5-1 NA TGCGCCAGCAAGGAGGATGATAGGCACGAGCAGTACTTC CASKEDDRHEQYF
TRBJ2-1 TRBD2 TRBV2 NA TGTGCCAGCAGTCTGAGCGGGATATCCTACAATGAGCAGTTCTTC CASSLSGISYNEQFF
TRBJ1-2 TRBD1 TRBV4-2 NA TGTGCCAGCAGCCTTCCCATCCAGGGACAGGGGGCAACTTCAAACTATGGCTACACCTTC CASSLPIQGQGATSNYGYTF
TRBJ1-2 TRBD1 TRBV2 NA TGTGCCAGCAGCAGGGGAGGGGGACAGGGCTATGGCTACACCTTC CASSRGGGQGYGYTF
TRBJ2-7 NA TRBV11-2 NA TGTGCCAGCAGCCTAGTTTGGGCCGAGGCGTACGAGCAGTACTTC CASSLVWAEAYEQYF
TRBJ2-1 TRBD2 TRBV12-5 NA TGTGCTAGTGGTTTGGTCGGGACTAGCCCCAATGAGCAGTTCTTC CASGLVGTSPNEQFF
TRBJ2-7 TRBD1 TRBV27 NA TGTGCCAGCAGGAAAAAGGACAGGGGGCCCTACGAGCAGTACTTC CASRKKDRGPYEQYF
TRBJ1-1 NA TRBV29-1 NA TGCAGCGTTGACAGGGGTGATGAAGCTTTCTTT CSVDRGDEAFF